The present T cell receptor beta chain was sequenced within a study of blood T cells in healthy people across ages. Findings of the study overall: Fewer expanded clones and more diversity marked long-lived versus aged donors.

The ends were cut back, 2 bases at V and 7 bases at J, with 11 bases in the middle. This CDR3 region has 13 residues. A second PCR of roughly 7 to 11 cycles used a sample-barcoded 5' primer and a J-beta primer mix. Every cDNA molecule carried a tag from a template-switch adaptor bearing 12 random nucleotides. In TCRdb, the 5' RACE reads were re-called with MiXCR into one record per CDR3 protein. The sample includes fewer than 2 million distinct CDR3 sequences, roughly two fifths of them seen just once. This clonotype was detected many times. Its target is not known. The TCR comes from a human donor in good health. The chain recombines TRBV12-3 or TRBV12-4 with TRBJ2-5; no firm D call. The sample consisted of blood. CDR3 coding DNA: TGTGCCAGCAGTTTATCGGCGAGGTCGACCCAGTACTTC. Amino acids: CASSLSARSTQYF.